The entry that follows covers one TCR beta chain sequence. This sample was taken from a study of blood T cell repertoires in COVID-19. The method was immunoSEQ multiplex PCR; TCRdb's version includes in-frame clones alone and lacks a portion of them. The repertoire holds 350,000 to 450,000 clones, with 85% as singletons. The receptor comes from a young woman with acute or convalescent COVID-19. Material: peripheral blood.

The CDR3 sequence is CSIRNHYSYEQYF. Written as DNA, the CDR3 is TGCAGCATCCGGAACCACTACTCCTACGAGCAGTACTTC. The chain has TRBV29-1 and TRBJ2-7, with D unclear. The CDR3 runs to 13 residues. Germline CDR1 and CDR2: SQVTM and ANQGSEA. V dropped 8 bases and J dropped 0 bases, with 14 bases sitting between them.